This TCR beta chain was retrieved from a study of cytomegalovirus exposure and HLA in healthy donors. Primers: 60 Vbeta forward and 13 Jbeta reverse. The table came from immunoSEQ multiplex PCR; TCRdb's copy has only in-frame clones and leaves some out. The sample table includes approximately 210,000 clones. V lost 2 bases to trimming and J lost 4 bases, with 21 bases between them. The CDR3 consists of 17 residues. CDR1 and CDR2 from the germline V gene are MNHNS and SASEGT. This chain connects TRBV6-1 to TRBJ2-7, with D tentatively TRBD2 (6 bases). This receptor was taken from a woman aged 25 to 45 in good health and CMV-seropositive. Material for sequencing was PBMCs. The CDR3 protein is CASSESGGVESGYEQYF. The CDR3 DNA reads as TGTGCCAGCAGTGAATCCGGGGGAGTAGAGTCGGGGTACGAGCAGTACTTC.